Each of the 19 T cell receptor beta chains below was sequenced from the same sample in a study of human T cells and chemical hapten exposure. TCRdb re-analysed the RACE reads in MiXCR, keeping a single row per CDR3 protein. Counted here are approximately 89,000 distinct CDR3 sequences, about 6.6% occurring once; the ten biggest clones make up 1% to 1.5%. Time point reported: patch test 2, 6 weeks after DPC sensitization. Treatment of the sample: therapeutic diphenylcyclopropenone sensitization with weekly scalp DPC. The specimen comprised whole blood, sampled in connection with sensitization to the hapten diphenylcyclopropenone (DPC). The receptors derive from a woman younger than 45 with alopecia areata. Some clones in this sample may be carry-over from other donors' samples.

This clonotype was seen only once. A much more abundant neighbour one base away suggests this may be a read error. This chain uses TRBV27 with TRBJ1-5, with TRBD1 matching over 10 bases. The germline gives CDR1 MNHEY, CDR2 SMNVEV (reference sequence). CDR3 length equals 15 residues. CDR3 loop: CASTHRDRGNQPRHF. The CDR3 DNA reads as TGTGCCAGCACCCACCGGGACAGGGGCAATCAGCCCCGGCATTTT.

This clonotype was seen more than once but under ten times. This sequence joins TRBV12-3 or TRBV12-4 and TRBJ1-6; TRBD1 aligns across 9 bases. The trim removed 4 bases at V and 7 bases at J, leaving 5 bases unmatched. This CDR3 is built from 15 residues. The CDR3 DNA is TGTGCCAGCAGTTCCGCCGGGACAGGGAATTCACCCCTCCACTTT. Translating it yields CASSSAGTGNSPLHF.

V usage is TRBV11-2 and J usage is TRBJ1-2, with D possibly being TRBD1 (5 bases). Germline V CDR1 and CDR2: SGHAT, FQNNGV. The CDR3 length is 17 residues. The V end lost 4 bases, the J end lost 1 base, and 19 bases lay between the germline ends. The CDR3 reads CASSSPRYRQRNYGYTF. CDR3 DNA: TGTGCCAGCAGCTCCCCCCGATATAGACAGCGTAACTATGGCTACACCTTC.

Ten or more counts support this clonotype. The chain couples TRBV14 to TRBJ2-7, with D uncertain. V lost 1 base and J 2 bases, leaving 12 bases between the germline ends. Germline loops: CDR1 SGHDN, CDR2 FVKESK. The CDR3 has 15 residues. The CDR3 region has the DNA TGTGCCAGCAGCCAAGTATGGGGTCCCGCCTACGAGCAGTACTTC. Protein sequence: CASSQVWGPAYEQYF.

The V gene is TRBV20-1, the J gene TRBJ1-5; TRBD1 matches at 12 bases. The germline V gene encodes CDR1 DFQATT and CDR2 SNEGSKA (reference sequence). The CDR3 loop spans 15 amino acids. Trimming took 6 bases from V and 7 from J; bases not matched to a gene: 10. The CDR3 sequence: CSAPSGQGARQPQHF. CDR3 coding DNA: TGCAGTGCCCCCTCGGGACAGGGGGCGAGGCAGCCCCAGCATTTT.

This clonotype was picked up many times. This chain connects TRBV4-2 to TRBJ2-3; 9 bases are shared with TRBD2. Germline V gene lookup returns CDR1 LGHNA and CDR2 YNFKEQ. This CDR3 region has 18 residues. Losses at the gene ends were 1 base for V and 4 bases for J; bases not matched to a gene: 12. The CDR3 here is CASSQGPLRGGRADTQYF. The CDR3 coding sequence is TGTGCCAGCAGCCAAGGACCCTTGCGGGGGGGCCGAGCAGATACGCAGTATTTT.

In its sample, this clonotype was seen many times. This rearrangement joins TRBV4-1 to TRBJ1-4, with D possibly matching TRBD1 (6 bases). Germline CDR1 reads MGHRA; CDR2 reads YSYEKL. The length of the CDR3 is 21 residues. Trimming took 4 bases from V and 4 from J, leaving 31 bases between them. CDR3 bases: TGCGCCAGCAGCCGCAAGGGGGATCTTAAAACCGGCGGGACGTATAATGAAAAACTGTTTTTT. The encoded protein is CASSRKGDLKTGGTYNEKLFF.

CDR3 loop: CASSANRGWTEAFF. CDR3 DNA: TGCGCCAGCAGCGCGAACAGGGGATGGACTGAAGCTTTCTTT. V and J are TRBV5-1 and TRBJ1-1; TRBD1 matches at 7 bases. CDR3 length: 14 amino acids. The J segment lost 5 bases and the V segment lost 4 bases, leaving 8 bases of the junction unmatched. The germline gives CDR1 SGHRS, CDR2 YFSETQ.

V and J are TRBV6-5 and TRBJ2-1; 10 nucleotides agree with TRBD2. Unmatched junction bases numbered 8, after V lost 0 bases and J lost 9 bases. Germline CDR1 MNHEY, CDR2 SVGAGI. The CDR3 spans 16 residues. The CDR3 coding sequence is TGTGCCAGCAGTTACTCGGCTAGCGGGGGTTCGGGTGAGCAGTTCTTC. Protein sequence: CASSYSASGGSGEQFF.

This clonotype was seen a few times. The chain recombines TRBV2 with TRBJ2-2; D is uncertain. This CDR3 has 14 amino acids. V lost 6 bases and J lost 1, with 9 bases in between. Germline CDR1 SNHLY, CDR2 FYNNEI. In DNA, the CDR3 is TGTGCCAGCAGGGGCAGCCAGAACACCGGGGAGCTGTTTTTT. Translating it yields CASRGSQNTGELFF.

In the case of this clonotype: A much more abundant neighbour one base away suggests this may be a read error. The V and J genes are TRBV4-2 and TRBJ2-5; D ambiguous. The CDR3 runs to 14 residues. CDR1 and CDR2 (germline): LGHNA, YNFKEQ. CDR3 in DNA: TGTACCAGCAGCCAAGATAGCAGCCAAGAGACCCAGTACTTC. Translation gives CTSSQDSSQETQYF.

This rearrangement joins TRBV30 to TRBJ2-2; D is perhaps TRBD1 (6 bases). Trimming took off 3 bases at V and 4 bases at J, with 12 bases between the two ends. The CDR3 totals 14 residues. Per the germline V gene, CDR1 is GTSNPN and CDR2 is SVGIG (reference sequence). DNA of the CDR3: TGTGCCTGGAGCCCGACAGGCCTCACCGGGGAGCTGTTTTTT. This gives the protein CAWSPTGLTGELFF.

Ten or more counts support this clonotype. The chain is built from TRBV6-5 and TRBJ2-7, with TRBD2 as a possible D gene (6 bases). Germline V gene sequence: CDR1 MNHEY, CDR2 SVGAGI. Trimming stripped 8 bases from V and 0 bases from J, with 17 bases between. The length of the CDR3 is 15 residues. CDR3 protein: CASRLARGSSYEQYF. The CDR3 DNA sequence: TGTGCCAGCCGGCTCGCCCGGGGGAGCTCCTACGAGCAGTACTTC.

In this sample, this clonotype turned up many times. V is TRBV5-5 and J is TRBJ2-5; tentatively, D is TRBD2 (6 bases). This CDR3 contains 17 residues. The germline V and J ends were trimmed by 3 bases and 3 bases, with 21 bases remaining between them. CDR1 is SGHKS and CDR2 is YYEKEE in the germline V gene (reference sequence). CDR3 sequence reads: CASSSLVGYGEEETQYF. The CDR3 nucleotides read TGTGCCAGCAGCTCATTGGTGGGGTACGGGGAGGAAGAGACCCAGTACTTC.

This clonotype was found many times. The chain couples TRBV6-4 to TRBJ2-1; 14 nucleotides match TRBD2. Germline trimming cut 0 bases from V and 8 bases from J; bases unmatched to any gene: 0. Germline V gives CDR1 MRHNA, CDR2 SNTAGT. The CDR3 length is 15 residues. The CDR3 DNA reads TGTGCCAGCAGTGACTCGACTAGCGGGGGGGATGAGCAGTTCTTC. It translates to CASSDSTSGGDEQFF.

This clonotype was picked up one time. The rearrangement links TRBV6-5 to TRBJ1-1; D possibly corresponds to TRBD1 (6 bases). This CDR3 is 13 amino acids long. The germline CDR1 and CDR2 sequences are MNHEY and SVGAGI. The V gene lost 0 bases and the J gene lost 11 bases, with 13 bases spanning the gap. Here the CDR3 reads CASSYSSGGRAFF. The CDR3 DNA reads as TGTGCCAGCAGTTACTCGAGTGGGGGGCGCGCTTTCTTT.

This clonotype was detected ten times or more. The CDR3: CSVGGGNYGYTF. The CDR3 region has the DNA TGCAGCGTGGGTGGAGGGAACTATGGCTACACCTTC. This chain uses TRBV29-1 with TRBJ1-2; D not resolved. V gave up 6 bases and J gave up 2 bases, with 10 bases separating them. CDR1 and CDR2 from the germline V gene are SQVTM and ANQGSEA. The CDR3 is made up of 12 amino acids.

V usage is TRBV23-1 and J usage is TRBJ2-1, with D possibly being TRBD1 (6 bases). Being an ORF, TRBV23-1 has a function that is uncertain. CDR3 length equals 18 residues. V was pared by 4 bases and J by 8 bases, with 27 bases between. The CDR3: CASSLGSRDIHRVDEQFF. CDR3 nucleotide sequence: TGCGCCAGCAGTCTTGGAAGTCGGGACATTCATCGGGTGGATGAGCAGTTCTTC.

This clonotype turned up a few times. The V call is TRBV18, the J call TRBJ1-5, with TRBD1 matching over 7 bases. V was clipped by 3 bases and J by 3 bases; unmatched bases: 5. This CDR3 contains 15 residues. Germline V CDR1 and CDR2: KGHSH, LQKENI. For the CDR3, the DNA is TGTGCCAGCTCACCGACAGGGTTCAACAATCAGCCCCAGCATTTT. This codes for CASSPTGFNNQPQHF.